This is a list of T cell receptor beta chains from one sample in a study of blood T cell repertoires in COVID-19. The method was immunoSEQ multiplex PCR; TCRdb's version includes in-frame clones alone and lacks a portion of them. Of some 280,000 clones detected, just under 85% appear once; the ten largest clones hold 4% to 5%. The sample was peripheral blood. These receptors came from a woman in her fifties or sixties with active or convalescent COVID-19. Both conserved end residues are part of each CDR3. The order of the fields is J gene, D gene, V gene, clone size, CDR3 protein, CDR3 DNA. The D gene is left open where the match is weak. Clone size is given for some rows only: seen once, a few or many times, or a class if the clone is expanded.

>TRBJ2-1|TRBD2|TRBV5-1|-
CASSLSGSGNYNEQFF
TGCGCCAGCAGCTTGAGCGGGAGCGGCAATTACAATGAGCAGTTCTTC
>TRBJ2-7|TRBD2|TRBV5-1|-
CASSLLAGEGEQYF
TGCGCCAGCAGCTTGTTAGCGGGAGAGGGCGAGCAGTACTTC
>TRBJ1-1|-|TRBV27|-
CASSLSLGQGRAFF
TGTGCCAGCAGTTTATCTTTGGGCCAGGGTAGGGCTTTCTTT
>TRBJ1-2|TRBD1|TRBV27|-
CASSLMSTGLGYGYTF
TGTGCCAGCAGTTTAATGTCGACAGGGTTGGGCTATGGCTACACCTTC
>TRBJ2-3|TRBD1|TRBV3-1/TRBV3-2|-
CASSPAVDRGRQYPDTQYF
TGTGCCAGCAGCCCAGCTGTAGACAGGGGGCGGCAGTATCCAGATACGCAGTATTTT
>TRBJ2-7|-|TRBV7-9|-
CASSFEGGGLEQYF
TGTGCCAGCAGCTTCGAGGGAGGGGGACTCGAGCAGTACTTC
>TRBJ2-3|TRBD1|TRBV7-9|-
CASSLRQGSGTDTQYF
TGTGCCAGCAGCCTACGACAGGGGAGCGGCACAGATACGCAGTATTTT
>TRBJ1-2|-|TRBV28|-
CASSTGHRQYGYTF
TGTGCCAGCAGTACCGGACATCGCCAATATGGCTACACCTTC
>TRBJ1-1|-|TRBV29-1|-
CSAGQSRRTEAFF
TGCAGCGCAGGACAGTCTAGACGCACTGAAGCTTTCTTT
>TRBJ2-7|TRBD1|TRBV9|-
CASSVGNRGTYEQYF
TGTGCCAGCAGCGTAGGAAACAGGGGAACCTACGAGCAGTACTTC
>TRBJ2-3|-|TRBV2|-
CASTEPGTDTQYF
TGTGCCAGCACCGAACCAGGTACAGATACGCAGTATTTT
>TRBJ1-3|TRBD1|TRBV6-2/TRBV6-3|few
CASSLRTGPYTIYF
TGTGCCAGCAGTCTCCGGACAGGGCCGTACACCATATATTTT
>TRBJ1-1|-|TRBV30|-
CAWGGLLNTEAFF
TGTGCCTGGGGGGGACTGTTGAACACTGAAGCTTTCTTT
>TRBJ2-3|TRBD2|TRBV5-1|-
CASSLTSVRADTQYF
TGCGCCAGCAGCTTAACTAGCGTTAGGGCAGATACGCAGTATTTT
>TRBJ2-5|TRBD2|TRBV7-2|-
CASAFAGGVQETQYF
TGTGCCAGCGCGTTTGCGGGAGGGGTTCAAGAGACCCAGTACTTC
>TRBJ2-1|-|TRBV11-1|-
CASSSPSNEQFF
TGTGCCAGCAGCTCCCCTTCCAATGAGCAGTTCTTC
>TRBJ2-3|-|TRBV11-1|-
CASRPTGDTQYF
TGTGCCAGCAGACCTACCGGAGATACGCAGTATTTT
>TRBJ1-6|TRBD1|TRBV6-5|-
CASSYDRGSPLHF
TGTGCCAGCAGTTACGACAGGGGCTCACCCCTCCACTTT
>TRBJ1-2|-|TRBV5-1|-
CASSLEGFQDGYTF
TGCGCCAGCAGCTTGGAAGGTTTTCAGGATGGCTACACCTTC
>TRBJ1-5|-|TRBV6-4|-
CASNVGGRNQPQHF
TGTGCCAGCAACGTCGGGGGGAGGAATCAGCCCCAGCATTTT
>TRBJ1-1|-|TRBV19|-
CASSIAGATEAFF
TGTGCCAGTAGTATAGCAGGGGCCACTGAAGCTTTCTTT
>TRBJ1-6|TRBD1|TRBV18|-
CASYTRQGASPLHF
TGTGCCAGCTACACCCGGCAGGGGGCTTCACCCCTCCACTTT
>TRBJ2-3|-|TRBV7-2|-
CASSSRVFTDTQYF
TGTGCCAGCAGCTCCAGGGTTTTCACAGATACGCAGTATTTT
>TRBJ1-1|-|TRBV3-1/TRBV3-2|-
CASSPLLDTEAFF
TGTGCCAGCAGCCCCCTATTGGACACTGAAGCTTTCTTT
>TRBJ2-1|TRBD2|TRBV19|-
CASSIRAGVVNEQFF
TGTGCCAGTAGTATACGGGCGGGAGTGGTTAATGAGCAGTTCTTC
>TRBJ2-1|TRBD2|TRBV6-1|-
CASSDLAAYNEQFF
TGTGCCAGCAGTGATCTAGCGGCATACAATGAGCAGTTCTTC
>TRBJ2-3|TRBD2|TRBV10-2|-
CASSPGTSGRTDTQYF
TGCGCCAGCAGCCCCGGGACTAGCGGACGCACAGATACGCAGTATTTT
>TRBJ1-6|-|TRBV28|once
CASRGGGNSPLHF
TGTGCCAGCCGGGGAGGCGGTAATTCACCCCTCCACTTT
>TRBJ1-5|-|TRBV4-1|-
CASSQGGPRQPQHF
TGCGCCAGCAGCCAAGGGGGGCCTCGGCAGCCCCAGCATTTT
>TRBJ1-2|TRBD1|TRBV30|-
CAWSGQGARGYTF
TGTGCCTGGAGTGGGCAGGGGGCACGGGGCTACACCTTC
>TRBJ2-1|TRBD2|TRBV9|-
CASSPRLAPRDQFF
TGTGCCAGCAGCCCTAGACTAGCGCCTAGGGACCAGTTCTTC
>TRBJ2-2|-|TRBV19|-
CASSMVPQIPGELFF
TGTGCCAGTAGTATGGTCCCTCAGATCCCCGGGGAGCTGTTTTTT
>TRBJ2-3|-|TRBV5-1|-
CASSLMPGGTDTQYF
TGCGCCAGCAGCTTGATGCCGGGAGGCACAGATACGCAGTATTTT
>TRBJ2-7|-|TRBV12-3/TRBV12-4|-
CASTVRGTYEQYF
TGTGCCAGCACGGTACGGGGAACCTACGAGCAGTACTTC
>TRBJ2-1|TRBD2|TRBV5-1|-
CASSSVLALDYNEQFF
TGCGCCAGCAGCTCTGTACTAGCGTTGGATTACAATGAGCAGTTCTTC
>TRBJ1-2|-|TRBV5-5|once
CASSWQEAGGYTF
TGTGCCAGCAGCTGGCAGGAAGCGGGTGGCTACACCTTC
>TRBJ2-1|TRBD2|TRBV18|-
CASSPRRGGQFF
TGTGCCAGCTCACCCCGCCGGGGGGGGCAGTTCTTC
>TRBJ2-2|-|TRBV29-1|-
CSVERSRGGELFF
TGCAGCGTTGAAAGGTCAAGGGGCGGGGAGCTGTTTTTT
>TRBJ2-1|TRBD2|TRBV5-4|-
CASRASGINEQFF
TGTGCCAGCCGCGCTAGCGGGATCAATGAGCAGTTCTTC
>TRBJ1-5|-|TRBV19|-
CASSIEGRAAQPQHF
TGTGCCAGTAGTATAGAAGGGCGGGCTGCGCAGCCCCAGCATTTT
>TRBJ2-2|TRBD2|TRBV30|-
CAWSVVGGRAGELFF
TGTGCCTGGAGTGTAGTCGGGGGGAGGGCCGGGGAGCTGTTTTTT
>TRBJ2-7|TRBD2|TRBV28|-
CASSFGLNVGRAHEQYF
TGTGCCAGCAGTTTCGGGCTCAATGTCGGGAGGGCCCACGAGCAGTACTTC
>TRBJ1-4|TRBD1|TRBV6-2/TRBV6-3|-
CASSYGQGGEKLFF
TGTGCCAGCAGTTACGGACAGGGGGGCGAAAAACTGTTTTTT
>TRBJ1-4|-|TRBV7-8|-
CASSSIYEATNEKLFF
TGTGCCAGCAGCTCGATCTACGAGGCAACTAATGAAAAACTGTTTTTT
>TRBJ2-7|TRBD2|TRBV2|-
CASTLQRLAVHEQYF
TGTGCCAGCACTCTCCAGCGACTAGCTGTCCACGAGCAGTACTTC
>TRBJ1-1|TRBD1|TRBV5-1|-
CASSSQGATEAFF
TGCGCCAGCAGCTCCCAGGGGGCCACTGAAGCTTTCTTT
>TRBJ1-3|TRBD1|TRBV18|-
CASSRRLGQAGDTIYF
TGTGCCAGCTCACGACGTTTAGGACAGGCCGGGGACACCATATATTTT
>TRBJ1-2|-|TRBV19|-
CASSTRDNYGYTF
TGTGCCAGTAGTACACGGGATAACTATGGCTACACCTTC
>TRBJ1-6|TRBD1|TRBV7-2|-
CASSSRGYNSPLHF
TGTGCCAGCAGCTCCAGGGGGTATAATTCACCCCTCCACTTT
>TRBJ2-1|-|TRBV20-1|-
CSARREGKQFF
TGCAGTGCTAGAAGAGAGGGAAAGCAGTTCTTC
>TRBJ2-5|TRBD2|TRBV5-4|-
CASSPTSGRSRETQYF
TGTGCCAGCAGTCCCACCAGCGGGAGAAGTAGAGAGACCCAGTACTTC
>TRBJ1-3|-|TRBV5-1|-
CASSLEQISGNTIYF
TGCGCCAGCAGCTTGGAACAGATCTCTGGAAACACCATATATTTT
>TRBJ2-3|TRBD2|TRBV2|-
CASSEALAGTDTQYF
TGTGCCAGCAGTGAAGCGCTAGCGGGAACAGATACGCAGTATTTT
>TRBJ2-4|-|TRBV6-6|few
CASSTSGVGKNIQYF
TGTGCCAGCAGTACCTCGGGGGTAGGCAAAAACATTCAGTACTTC